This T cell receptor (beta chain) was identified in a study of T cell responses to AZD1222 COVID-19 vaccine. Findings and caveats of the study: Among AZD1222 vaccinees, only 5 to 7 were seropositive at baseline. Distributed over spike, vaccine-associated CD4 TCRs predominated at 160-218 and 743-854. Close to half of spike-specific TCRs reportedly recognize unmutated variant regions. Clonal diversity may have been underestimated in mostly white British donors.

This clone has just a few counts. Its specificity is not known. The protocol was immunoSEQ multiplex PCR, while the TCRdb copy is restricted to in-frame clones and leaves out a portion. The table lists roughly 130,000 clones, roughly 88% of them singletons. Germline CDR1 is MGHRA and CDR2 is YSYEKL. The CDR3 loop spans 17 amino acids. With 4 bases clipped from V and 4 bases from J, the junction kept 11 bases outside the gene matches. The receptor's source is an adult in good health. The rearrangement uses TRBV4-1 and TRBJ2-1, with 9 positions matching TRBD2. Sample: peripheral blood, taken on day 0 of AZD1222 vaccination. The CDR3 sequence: CASSPIPAGGLYNEQFF. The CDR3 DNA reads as TGCGCCAGCAGCCCTATCCCAGCGGGGGGACTATACAATGAGCAGTTCTTC.